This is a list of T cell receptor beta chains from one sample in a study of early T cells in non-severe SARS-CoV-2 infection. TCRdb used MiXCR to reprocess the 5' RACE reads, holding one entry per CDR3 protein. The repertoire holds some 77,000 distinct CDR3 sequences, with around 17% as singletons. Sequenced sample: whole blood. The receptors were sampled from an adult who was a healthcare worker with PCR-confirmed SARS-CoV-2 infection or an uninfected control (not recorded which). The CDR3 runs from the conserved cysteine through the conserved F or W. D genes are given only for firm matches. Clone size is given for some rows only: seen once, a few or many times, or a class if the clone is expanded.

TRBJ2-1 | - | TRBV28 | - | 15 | TGTGCCAGCTTCAACGGGGGAAACTCCTACAATGAGCAGTTCTTC | CASFNGGNSYNEQFF
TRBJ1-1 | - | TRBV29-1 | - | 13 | TGCAGCGTTGAGAGGCAGATGAACACTGAAGCTTTCTTT | CSVERQMNTEAFF
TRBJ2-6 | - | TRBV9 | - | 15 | TGTGCCAGCAGCCTCAGGGGTGGTGGGGCCAACGTCCTGACTTTC | CASSLRGGGANVLTF
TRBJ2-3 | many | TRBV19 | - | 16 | TGTGCCAGTAGTATGCCTATTAGATCTAGCACAGATACGCAGTATTTT | CASSMPIRSSTDTQYF
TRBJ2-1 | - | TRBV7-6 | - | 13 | TGTGCCAGCAGCTTAGCCTGGGGCAATGAGCAGTTCTTC | CASSLAWGNEQFF
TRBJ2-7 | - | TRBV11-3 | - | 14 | TGTGCCAGCAGCTTAGAGAGGGATTCCTACGAGCAGTACTTC | CASSLERDSYEQYF
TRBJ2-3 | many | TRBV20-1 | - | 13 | TGCAGTGCTGCGGTAGCGGGCACAGATACGCAGTATTTT | CSAAVAGTDTQYF
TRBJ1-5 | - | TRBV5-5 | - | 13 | TGTGCCAGCAGCTTGGAAGCGCTGCAGCCCCAGCATTTT | CASSLEALQPQHF
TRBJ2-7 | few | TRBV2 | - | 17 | TGTGCCAGCAGTTCGGGCAAGGCCGGTATATCGTCCTACGAGCAGTACTTC | CASSSGKAGISSYEQYF
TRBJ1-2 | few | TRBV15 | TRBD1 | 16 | TGTGCCACCAGCAGAGTTGTCGGGACAGGGACATATGGCTACACCTTC | CATSRVVGTGTYGYTF
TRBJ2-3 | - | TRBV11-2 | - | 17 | TGTGCCAGCAGCTTAGATGACTGGCAGCTAAGCACAGATACGCAGTATTTT | CASSLDDWQLSTDTQYF
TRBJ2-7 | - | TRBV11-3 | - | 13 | TGTGCCAGCAGCTTAGGTGTTAACTACGAGCAGTACTTC | CASSLGVNYEQYF
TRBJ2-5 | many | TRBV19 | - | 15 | TGTGCCAGTAGTCCCTCAGGTATTATCCAAGAGACCCAGTACTTC | CASSPSGIIQETQYF
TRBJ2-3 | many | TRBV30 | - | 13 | TGTGCCTGGAGTGGGGACAGCACAGATACGCAGTATTTT | CAWSGDSTDTQYF
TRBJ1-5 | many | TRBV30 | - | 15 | TGTGCCTGGGGGCCTGGAGTCAGCGCAAATCAGCCCCAGCATTTT | CAWGPGVSANQPQHF
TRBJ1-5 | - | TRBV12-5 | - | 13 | TGTGCTAGTGCTCCCACGCCAGGCCAGCCCCAGCATTTT | CASAPTPGQPQHF
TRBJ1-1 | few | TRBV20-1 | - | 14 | TGCAGTGCTAGAGATCCCCAGGATCACACTGAAGCTTTCTTT | CSARDPQDHTEAFF
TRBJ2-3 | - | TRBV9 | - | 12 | TGTGCCAGCAGCGTACCTACAGATACGCAGTATTTT | CASSVPTDTQYF
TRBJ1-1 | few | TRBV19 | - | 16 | TGTGCCAGTAGTACCAAGAGACAGCTCATGAACACTGAAGCTTTCTTT | CASSTKRQLMNTEAFF
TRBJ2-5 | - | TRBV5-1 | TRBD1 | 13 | TGCGCCAGCACCAAAACAGGGGCAGAGACCCAGTACTTC | CASTKTGAETQYF
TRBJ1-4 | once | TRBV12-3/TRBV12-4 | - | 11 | TGTGTCAGCAGGTCGGGGGAAAAACTGTTTTTT | CVSRSGEKLFF
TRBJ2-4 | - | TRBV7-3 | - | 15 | TGTGCCAGCAGCTCGCAGGGAGGCCCCGGGCTGTTTCAGTACTTC | CASSSQGGPGLFQYF
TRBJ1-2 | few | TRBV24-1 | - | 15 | TGTGCCACCAGTCCAGGACAAGGGGCCAACTATGGCTACACCTTC | CATSPGQGANYGYTF
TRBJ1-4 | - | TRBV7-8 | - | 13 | TGTGCCAGCAGCTTAGGGGCAGAGGAAAAACTGTTTTTT | CASSLGAEEKLFF
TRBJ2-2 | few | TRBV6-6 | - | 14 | TGTGCCACAAACGCCTGGGCGAACACCGGGGAGCTGTTTTTT | CATNAWANTGELFF
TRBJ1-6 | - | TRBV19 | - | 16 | TGTGCCAGTCGTCCCCCCGCGGGGGGGCACATGACACCCCTCCACTTT | CASRPPAGGHMTPLHF
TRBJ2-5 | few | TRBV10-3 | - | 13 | TGTGCCACCACCCCGGAGGGCATGGAGACCCAGTACTTC | CATTPEGMETQYF
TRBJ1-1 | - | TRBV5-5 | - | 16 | TGTGCCAGCAGCCCTTCGGGCGGACAGATGAACACTGAAGCTTTCTTT | CASSPSGGQMNTEAFF
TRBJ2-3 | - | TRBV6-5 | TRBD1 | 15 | TGTGCCAGCAGTGCCGACAGGGGGGGAGCAGATACGCAGTATTTT | CASSADRGGADTQYF
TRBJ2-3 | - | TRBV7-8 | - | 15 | TGTGCCAGCACCCTTACTGGCGGGGCGGGGGATACGCAGTATTTT | CASTLTGGAGDTQYF
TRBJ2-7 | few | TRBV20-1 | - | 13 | TGCAGTGCCTTTAGCCCCAGGGGCGGCGAGCAGTACTTC | CSAFSPRGGEQYF
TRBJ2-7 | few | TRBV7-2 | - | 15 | TGTGCCAGCAGCCTATCGGGACGTTCTTCCTACGAGCAGTACTTC | CASSLSGRSSYEQYF
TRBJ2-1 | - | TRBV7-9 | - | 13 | TGTGCCAGCGGTTTAGGCAGCTACAATGAGCAGTTCTTC | CASGLGSYNEQFF
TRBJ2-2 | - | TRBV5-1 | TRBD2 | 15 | TGCGCCACTGGTGGCGGGAGGGCCGACACCGGGGAGCTGTTTTTT | CATGGGRADTGELFF
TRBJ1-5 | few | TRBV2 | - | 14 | TGTGCCAGCAGCGTCTCAGGAGGGAATCAGCCCCAGCATTTT | CASSVSGGNQPQHF
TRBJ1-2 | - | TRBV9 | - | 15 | TGTGCCAGCAGCTCCCTGGGGATTTCTAACTATGGCTACACCTTC | CASSSLGISNYGYTF
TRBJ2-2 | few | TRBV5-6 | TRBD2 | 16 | TGTGCCAGCATCCCTTCTAGCGGACTGAACACCGGGGAGCTGTTTTTT | CASIPSSGLNTGELFF
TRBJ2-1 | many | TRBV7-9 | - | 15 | TGTGCCAGCAGCTCGCTCAGGGGATCCTACAATGAGCAGTTCTTC | CASSSLRGSYNEQFF
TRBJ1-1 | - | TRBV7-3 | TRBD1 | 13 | TGTGCTAGCAGTCGGACAGGGGAAACTGAAGCTTTCTTT | CASSRTGETEAFF
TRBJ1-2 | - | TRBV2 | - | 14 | TGTGCCAGCATGGGCAGGAGAGCTAACTATGGCTACACCTTC | CASMGRRANYGYTF
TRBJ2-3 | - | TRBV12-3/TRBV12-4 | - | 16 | TGTGCCAGCAGTTGGGTCAGGCCGCTTGGAACAGATACGCAGTATTTT | CASSWVRPLGTDTQYF
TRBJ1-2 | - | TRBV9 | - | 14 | TGTGCCAGCAGCGACGGGACACTCGCGAATGGCTACACCTTC | CASSDGTLANGYTF
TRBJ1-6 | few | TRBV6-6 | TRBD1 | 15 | TGTGCCAGCACTCCAAGGGGGCAATATAATTCACCCCTCCACTTT | CASTPRGQYNSPLHF
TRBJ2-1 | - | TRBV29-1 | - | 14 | TGCAGCGTTACGCCCGGGACAAACTACAATGAGCAGTTCTTC | CSVTPGTNYNEQFF
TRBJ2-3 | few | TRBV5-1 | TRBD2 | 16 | TGCGCCAGCTTGAGGACTAGCGGAGACCCCACAGATACGCAGTATTTT | CASLRTSGDPTDTQYF
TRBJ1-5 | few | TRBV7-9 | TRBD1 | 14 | TGTGCCAGCAGCTTAGCGGGACAGGGGCAGCCCCAGCATTTT | CASSLAGQGQPQHF
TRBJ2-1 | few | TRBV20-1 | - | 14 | TGCAGTGCTCAATCTAGCCAGTACCTCTATGAGCAGTTCTTC | CSAQSSQYLYEQFF
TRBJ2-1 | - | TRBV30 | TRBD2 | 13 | TGTGCCTGGGCCGAGACTAGCGCCCATGAGCGGTTCTTC | CAWAETSAHERFF
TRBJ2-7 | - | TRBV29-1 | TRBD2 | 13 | TGCAGCGTCCGCACTAGCGGGAGTTACGAGCAGTACTTC | CSVRTSGSYEQYF
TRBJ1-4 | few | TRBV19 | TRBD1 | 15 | TGTGCCAGTAGTCCCCAGACAGGGGCAAATGAAAAACTGTTTTTT | CASSPQTGANEKLFF
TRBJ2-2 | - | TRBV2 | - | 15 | TGTGCCAGCAGTGACGTGCTAGGGGGTACCGGGGAGCTGTTTTTT | CASSDVLGGTGELFF
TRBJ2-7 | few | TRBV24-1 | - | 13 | TGTGCCACCAGTGGCCCCCCCAACATTGAGCAGTACTTC | CATSGPPNIEQYF
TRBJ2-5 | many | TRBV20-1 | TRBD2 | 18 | TGCAGTGCTTATAGCGGGGGGGCCCCCCGTTGGGGCCAAGAGACCCAGTACTTC | CSAYSGGAPRWGQETQYF
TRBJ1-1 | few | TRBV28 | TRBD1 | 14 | TGTGCCACCCAAAGACAGGGCGCCAAGCCAGAAGCTTTCTTT | CATQRQGAKPEAFF
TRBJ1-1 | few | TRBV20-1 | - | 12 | TGCAGTGCTAAAGAAGGGGGGGCTGAAGCTTTCTTT | CSAKEGGAEAFF